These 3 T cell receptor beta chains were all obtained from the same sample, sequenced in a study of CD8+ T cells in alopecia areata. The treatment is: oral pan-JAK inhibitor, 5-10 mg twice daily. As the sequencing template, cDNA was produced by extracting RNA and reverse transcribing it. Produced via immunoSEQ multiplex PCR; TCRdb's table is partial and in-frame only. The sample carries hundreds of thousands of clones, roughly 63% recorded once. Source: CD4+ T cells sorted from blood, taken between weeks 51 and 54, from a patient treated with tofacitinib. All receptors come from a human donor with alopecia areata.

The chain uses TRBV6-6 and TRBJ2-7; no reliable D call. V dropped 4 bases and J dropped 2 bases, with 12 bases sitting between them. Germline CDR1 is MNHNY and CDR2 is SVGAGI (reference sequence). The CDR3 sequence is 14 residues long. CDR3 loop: CASSSGRSPYEQYF. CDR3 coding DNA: TGTGCCAGCAGTTCAGGTCGGTCCCCCTACGAGCAGTACTTC.

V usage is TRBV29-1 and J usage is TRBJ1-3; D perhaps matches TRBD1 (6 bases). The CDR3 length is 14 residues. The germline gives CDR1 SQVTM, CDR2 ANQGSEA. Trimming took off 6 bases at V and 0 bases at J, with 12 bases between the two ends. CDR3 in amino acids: CSVLGQLSGNTIYF. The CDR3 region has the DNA TGCAGCGTCCTGGGACAACTCTCTGGAAACACCATATATTTT.

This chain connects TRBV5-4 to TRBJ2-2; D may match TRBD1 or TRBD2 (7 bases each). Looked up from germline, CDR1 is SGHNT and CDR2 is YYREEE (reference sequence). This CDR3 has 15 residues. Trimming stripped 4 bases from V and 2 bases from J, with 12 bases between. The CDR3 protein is CASSQGGTNTGELFF. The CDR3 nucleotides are TGTGCCAGCAGCCAGGGGGGGACTAACACCGGGGAGCTGTTTTTT.